A single sample gave rise to the 12 T cell receptor beta chains below, sequenced in a study of cytomegalovirus exposure and HLA in healthy donors. Libraries were prepared by immunoSEQ multiplex PCR; TCRdb keeps only in-frame clonotypes and omits some of them. The profile shows around 140,000 clones, 89% of them singletons. Sequencing was done on a sample of PBMCs. Receptors were obtained from a young woman in good health and CMV-seronegative.

The CDR3 DNA follows: TGCAGCGCCACTACAGGGGACGGTCAGCCCCAGCATTTT. Amino acids: CSATTGDGQPQHF. The J gene is TRBJ1-5, the V gene TRBV29-1, with 7 nucleotides matching TRBD1. The CDR3 has 13 amino acids. The germline V gene has CDR1 SQVTM and CDR2 ANQGSEA. V trimming: 7 bases; J trimming: 6 bases; junction bases outside the gene matches: 9.

This sequence joins TRBV5-1 and TRBJ1-4; no clear D. V was clipped by 2 bases and J by 6 bases, with 14 bases between them. Looked up from germline, CDR1 is SGHRS and CDR2 is YFSETQ. There are 15 residues in the CDR3. The chain's CDR3 is CASSFSWESDEKLFF. DNA of the CDR3: TGCGCCAGCAGCTTTAGTTGGGAGAGCGATGAAAAACTGTTTTTT.

The chain recombines TRBV7-8 with TRBJ1-6, with D unclear. Trimming took 0 bases from V and 7 from J, leaving 10 bases between them. Germline V gene sequence: CDR1 SGHVS, CDR2 FQNEAQ. The CDR3 loop spans 15 amino acids. The CDR3 bases are TGTGCCAGCAGCTTAGCCGGGATGGGGAATTCACCCCTCCACTTT. Amino acids: CASSLAGMGNSPLHF.

This sequence joins TRBV5-1 and TRBJ1-3; tentative D call: TRBD1 (5 bases). This CDR3 is built from 14 residues. V was shortened by 0 bases and J by 4 bases, with 8 bases between the two germline ends. Germline CDR1 and CDR2: SGHRS and YFSETQ. The CDR3 here is CASSLAGYGNTIYF. CDR3 bases: TGCGCCAGCAGCTTGGCAGGGTACGGAAACACCATATATTTT. The full variable domain, completed using reference TRBV5-1 and TRBJ1-3, is KAGVTQTPRYLIKTRGQQVTLSCSPISGHRSVSWYQQTPGQGLQFLFEYFSETQRNKGNFPGRFSGRQFSNSRSEMNVSTLELGDSALYLCASSLAGYGNTIYFGEGSWLTVV.

The rearrangement joins TRBV6-6 to TRBJ1-2, with D possibly TRBD1 on 5 matching bases. V gave up 7 bases and J gave up 3 bases, with 21 bases separating them. Germline V CDR1 and CDR2: MNHNY, SVGAGI (reference sequence). This CDR3 region has 16 residues. The CDR3 region has the DNA TGTGCCAGCATTAAACTGAAGGGGACTGGGGACTATGGCTACACCTTC. Its protein is CASIKLKGTGDYGYTF.

This chain links TRBV5-1 with TRBJ2-3; 7 nucleotides line up with TRBD2. CDR1 and CDR2 (germline): SGHRS, YFSETQ. This CDR3 has 18 amino acids. After removal of 2 bases from V and 0 bases from J, the junction contained 12 bases not matched to a gene. The CDR3 DNA sequence: TGCGCCAGCAGCTTTTCCCCAACGGGGGGTCTTAGCACAGATACGCAGTATTTT. The encoded protein is CASSFSPTGGLSTDTQYF.

The chain carries TRBV19 and TRBJ2-2, with 7 bases lining up with TRBD1. The germline CDR1 and CDR2 sequences are LNHDA and SQIVND (reference sequence). The length of the CDR3 is 14 residues. J was trimmed by 7 bases and V by 6 bases; bases with no gene match: 8. CDR3 region: CASSHTGDLGELFF. The CDR3 DNA reads as TGTGCCAGTAGCCACACAGGGGATCTCGGGGAGCTGTTTTTT.

J is TRBJ2-7 and V is TRBV27; 9 bases fit TRBD1. The V gene's germline CDR1 is MNHEY and CDR2 SMNVEV (reference sequence). The CDR3 sequence is 14 residues long. The ends lost 3 bases at V and 4 bases at J; junction bases unmatched: 4. The CDR3 region is CASSLSGTGYEQYF. The CDR3 nucleotides read TGTGCCAGCAGTTTGTCCGGGACAGGGTACGAGCAGTACTTC.

This sequence joins TRBV11-2 and TRBJ1-3; D possibly corresponds to TRBD1 (5 bases). Trimming removed 1 base from V and 2 bases from J, with 9 bases in between. Germline-derived CDR1 and CDR2 are SGHAT and FQNNGV. The CDR3 totals 15 residues. The DNA for the CDR3 is TGTGCCAGCAGCTTAGCCAGGGTGACTGGAAACACCATATATTTT. It specifies CASSLARVTGNTIYF.

The gene calls are TRBV5-1 and TRBJ1-6; TRBD1 agrees at 7 bases. Germline lookup yields CDR1 SGHRS and CDR2 YFSETQ. Trimming cost V 3 bases and J 6 bases; bases outside gene matches: 3. This CDR3 comprises 14 residues. The CDR3 region is CASSSGQSNSPLHF. The CDR3, as DNA: TGCGCCAGCAGCTCGGGACAGTCTAATTCACCCCTCCACTTT.

The rearrangement joins TRBV7-3 to TRBJ1-1; a possible D gene is TRBD1 (5 bases). The CDR3 has 14 residues. Per the germline V gene, CDR1 is SGHTA and CDR2 is FQGTGA. V was shortened by 5 bases and J by 3 bases, with 13 bases between the two germline ends. The DNA of the CDR3 is TGTGCCAGCAGCCGAAATGGGGGGTACACTGAAGCTTTCTTT. Its translation: CASSRNGGYTEAFF.

V gene TRBV9 combines with J gene TRBJ2-7; D uncertain. CDR3 length: 15 amino acids. CDR1 is SGDLS, CDR2 YYNGEE, per germline. The V gene lost 4 bases and the J gene lost 0 bases, with 14 bases spanning the gap. This CDR3 is CASSLRTGSSYEQYF. As DNA, the CDR3 is TGTGCCAGCAGCTTACGAACCGGGTCCTCCTACGAGCAGTACTTC. The variable domain in full, completed from reference TRBV9 and TRBJ2-7, reads DSGVTQTPKHLITATGQRVTLRCSPRSGDLSVYWYQQSLDQGLQFLIQYYNGEERAKGNILERFSAQQFPDLHSELNLSSLELGDSALYFCASSLRTGSSYEQYFGPGTRLTVT.